The next 8 T cell receptor beta chains were all read from a single sample in a study of early T cells in non-severe SARS-CoV-2 infection. TCRdb passed the 5' RACE reads through MiXCR, listing each CDR3 protein once. The sample consists of around 55,000 distinct CDR3 sequences, under 7.5% of them appearing once. Sample: whole blood, taken at baseline. These receptors came from an adult who was a healthcare worker with PCR-confirmed SARS-CoV-2 infection or an uninfected control (not recorded which).

This clonotype occurred many times. The rearrangement links TRBV9 to TRBJ1-1; D not certain. Germline V CDR1 and CDR2: SGDLS, YYNGEE. V lost 6 bases and J lost 2, with 14 bases in between. This CDR3 contains 14 residues. CDR3 nucleotide sequence: TGTGCCAGCACCGGAGGCAACCTCAACACTGAAGCTTTCTTT. The encoded protein is CASTGGNLNTEAFF.

This clonotype was found many times. The gene calls are TRBV19 and TRBJ2-7; 8 nucleotides align to TRBD1. J was trimmed by 3 bases and V by 3 bases; bases with no gene match: 4. The CDR3 sequence is 14 residues long. Germline-derived CDR1 and CDR2 are LNHDA and SQIVND (reference sequence). The CDR3 coding sequence is TGTGCCAGTAGTATCCCAGGGGGCGGCTACGAGCAGTACTTC. The encoded protein is CASSIPGGGYEQYF.

This chain links TRBV7-2 with TRBJ1-3, with TRBD1 matching 8 bases. Losses at the gene ends were 5 bases for V and 0 bases for J; bases not matched to a gene: 3. The CDR3 extends over 15 amino acids. Germline CDR1 reads SGHTA; CDR2 reads FQGNSA. The CDR3 spells CASSRQGHSGNTIYF. The CDR3 DNA sequence: TGTGCCAGCAGCCGACAGGGGCACTCTGGAAACACCATATATTTT.

The chain joins TRBV4-3 to TRBJ2-3; D might be TRBD1 (6 bases). The V gene lost 4 bases and the J gene lost 5 bases, with 25 bases spanning the gap. The CDR3 has 18 amino acids. Germline values: CDR1 LGHNA, CDR2 YSLEER. The CDR3 here is CASSPEPGDPRAGDTQYF. CDR3 DNA: TGCGCCAGCAGCCCAGAACCAGGGGACCCCCGGGCGGGAGATACGCAGTATTTT.

The J gene is TRBJ1-2, the V gene TRBV20-1, with TRBD1 as a possible D gene (6 bases). The CDR3 contains 11 residues. Germline CDR1 DFQATT, CDR2 SNEGSKA (reference sequence). Trimming cost V 5 bases and J 7 bases, with 11 bases left between them. The CDR3 is CSAVLGAGYTF. The CDR3 DNA is TGCAGTGCTGTCTTGGGGGCTGGCTACACCTTC.

In this sample, this clonotype turned up many times. The rearrangement joins TRBV19 to TRBJ2-7, with D possibly TRBD1 on 5 matching bases. CDR1 and CDR2 (germline): LNHDA, SQIVND (reference sequence). The CDR3 contains 13 residues. The V end lost 6 bases, the J end lost 5 bases, and 14 bases lay between the germline ends. The CDR3, as DNA: TGTGCCAGTAGGGACACCCCGACACACGAGCAGTACTTC. Its protein is CASRDTPTHEQYF.

The chain links TRBV6-5 to TRBJ2-3, with unresolved D. The CDR3 loop spans 11 amino acids. CDR1 and CDR2 from the germline V gene are MNHEY and SVGAGI. Trimming took 4 bases from V and 7 from J, leaving 6 bases between them. The chain's CDR3 is CASSSSYTQYF. In nucleotides, the CDR3 is TGTGCCAGCAGTTCCTCCTATACGCAGTATTTT.

The chain recombines TRBV5-6 with TRBJ2-7; 10 bases fit TRBD1. Germline lookup yields CDR1 SGHDT and CDR2 YYEEEE. V trimming: 4 bases; J trimming: 5 bases; junction bases outside the gene matches: 6. This CDR3 is built from 14 residues. CDR3 loop: CASSGTGVQNEQYF. The CDR3 nucleotides are TGTGCCAGCAGCGGGACAGGGGTTCAAAACGAGCAGTACTTC. Variable domain in full (rest from reference TRBV5-6 and TRBJ2-7): DAGVTQSPTHLIKTRGQQVTLRCSPKSGHDTVSWYQQALGQGPQFIFQYYEEEERQRGNFPDRFSGHQFPNYSSELNVNALLLGDSALYLCASSGTGVQNEQYFGPGTRLTVT.